Here is one T cell receptor beta chain with its context. This clone showed up just once. The specificity of this receptor is unknown. No qualities accompany the bases; no much larger clone lies one base away. The immunoSEQ hsTCRB v3.0 assay was used at survey level resolution to sequence the TRB variable region. The target sequencing depth for TRB was about 40,000-55,000 T-cell genomes per sample. An Illumina MiSeq with a v3 150-cycle kit was used to sequence the pooled TRB libraries. The study's own analysis went as follows. Repertoire analysis was performed in R inside a reproducible Nextflow workflow that covered QC, data transformation and analysis. LymphoSeq2, an R package for exploring AIRR-Seq data, was used to implement custom analyses. A few samples that produced fewer than 5000 total TRB sequences were removed, so 180 or so HIV repertoires were analyzed. Among the approximately 190 retained HIV repertoires, 55 to 60 were collected before ART initiation and around 130 after ART initiation. Repertoires were downsampled to 5000 TRB nucleotide sequences, and summary statistics were averaged over 100 downsampling iterations. Only TRB sequences with CDR3 regions of at least seven amino acids were retained for analysis. Two measures captured diversity: a Shannon entropy-derived clonality score and the Gini coefficient. In the repertoire networks, any two of the top 5000 CDR3 amino acid sequences were linked whenever the two sequences differed by an edit distance of one. GLIPH2 predicted antigen specificity groups and MHC restriction for TRB CDR3 amino acid sequences. To flag known CMV, EBV, HIV or tissue antigen associations, CDR3 amino acid sequences were matched against VDJdb and McPAS-TCR. Pre-ART, post-ART and control groups were compared with Wilcoxon signed-rank tests and Holm-Bonferroni correction. TCRdb provides this immuneACCESS table in a form limited to in-frame rearrangements. Some clones are lacking; in checked studies, under half of them reflect an unresolved V gene, and why the rest are absent is not known. The V and J calls and clone size are taken from that table; D and trimming were inferred from the DNA. This sample lists fewer than 40,000 clones; roughly nine tenths were detected once. The ten top clones hold 4% of the sample.

The data are from a study of long-term antiretroviral therapy in people with HIV (dated by TCRdb to the early 2020s). About the full investigation: Collection of the earliest samples took place about a decade ahead of the 2015 WHO recommendation for immediate ART, at a time when ART was typically delayed until CD4 counts fell. A total of over 150 cryopreserved PBMC samples came from a few dozen adults with confirmed HIV infection and were collected serially over a mean of approximately six years (range 1-12). A retrospective serial study tested whether ART initiation and durable HIV suppression were associated with changes in peripheral blood TRB repertoire composition and diversity. Test extractions of a monoclonal T-cell line alongside about 35 polyclonal samples showed no cross-contamination during QIAcube processing. About 35% of the 30 participants with HIV were female. The investigation overall reported the following: Unsorted PBMC were profiled instead of sorted CD4+ and CD8+ T cells because pre-ART samples had limited cell numbers. No data were available on ART adherence, viral resistance or therapy changes, limiting inferences about post-ART repertoire changes. Compared with controls, HIV repertoires had narrower CDR3 length ranges, and the network structure pointed to an antigen-experienced repertoire that shifted only slightly toward naive after ART. A significant increase in TRB diversity was found to be associated with ART initiation, although TRB diversity was observed to remain significantly below that of transplant donor controls even after long-term ART. The repertoire was dominated across all time points by expanded TRB clones identified before ART initiation, although this dominance was seen to fluctuate and to decrease in many PLHIV after ART. Because PBMC availability was limited, only the TCR beta chain was sequenced, with no alpha chain pairing. The samples span the years 2004 to 2017, and the ART regimens used at that time may not be as effective as current regimens.

To be included, a participant needed at least one PBMC sample from before ART initiation plus at least two post-ART samples. Treatment was received in the United States of America by all participants with HIV. Before DNA extraction, cryopreserved samples of roughly 0.9-11 million PBMC were thawed and washed. At the time of the earliest PBMC sample, participants with HIV were aged between about 20 and 60 years. Each participant contributed PBMC samples from 1-4 timepoints before ART initiation and 2-8 timepoints after ART initiation, with a median of 7 samples. For every participant, serial HIV viral load, CD4+ T-cell count, ART history and demographic data were obtained. Genomic DNA was extracted from unsorted PBMC with a Qiagen kit on a QIAcube, with processing performed in batches of 12 samples. Cut back by 0 bases and 6 bases, the V and J ends lie 6 bases apart. Per the germline V gene, SGHDN is the CDR1 and FVKESK is the CDR2. Spanning cysteine to phenylalanine, the CDR3 consists of 14 amino acids. The only DNA kept is the CDR3, 42 bases in frame from the first base.

This sample comprised unsorted PBMCs, obtained 1.2 years after starting antiretroviral therapy. Recombination linked TRBV14 to TRBJ1-6; no D segment can be confidently identified. This sequence originates from a woman between 50 and 59 years old with HIV. For the CDR3, the sequence is CASSQDRSNSPLHF. The nucleotide sequence is given as TGTGCCAGCAGCCAAGACAGGAGTAATTCACCCCTCCACTTT.